This TCR beta chain is drawn from a study of cytomegalovirus exposure and HLA in healthy donors. Trimming removed 6 bases from V and 1 base from J; junction bases left unmatched: 5. In germline, CDR1 is MNHNS, CDR2 SASEGT. The CDR3 is made up of 15 amino acids. The PCR ran on 60 Vbeta and 13 Jbeta primers. Only in-frame clones appear in the TCRdb table, and some are missing; sequencing was by immunoSEQ multiplex PCR. In the table there are about 130,000 clones, 65% to 80% of which are singletons. The TCR originated in a man in his forties in good health and CMV-seropositive. The sample comprised PBMCs. J is TRBJ1-5 and V is TRBV6-1; 8 bases agree with TRBD1. CDR3 in amino acids: CASRAQGASNQPQHF. The CDR3 nucleotides read TGTGCCAGCAGGGCCCAGGGGGCGAGCAATCAGCCCCAGCATTTT.